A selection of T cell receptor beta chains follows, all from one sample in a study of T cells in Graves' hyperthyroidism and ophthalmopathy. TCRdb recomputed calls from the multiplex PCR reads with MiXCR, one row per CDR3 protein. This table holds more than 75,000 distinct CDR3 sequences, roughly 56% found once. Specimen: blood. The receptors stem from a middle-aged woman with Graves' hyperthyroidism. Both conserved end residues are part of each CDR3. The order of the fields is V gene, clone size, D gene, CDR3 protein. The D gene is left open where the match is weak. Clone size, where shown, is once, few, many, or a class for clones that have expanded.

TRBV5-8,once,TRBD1,CASTHRGTANEKLFF
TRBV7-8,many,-,CASSLREPTQETQYF
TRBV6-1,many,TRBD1,CASSDWTGGETQYF
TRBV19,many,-,CASSLHRADGYTF
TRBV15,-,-,CATSRVAGTYEQYF
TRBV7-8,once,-,CATREWGRPYEQYFGYTF
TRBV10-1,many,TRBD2,CASGLAGAETQYF
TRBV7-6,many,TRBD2,CASSYLAGGTDTQYF
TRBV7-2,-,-,CASSLLGLNTEAFF
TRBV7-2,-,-,CASSFLGSGNTEAFF
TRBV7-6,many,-,CASSHGVGAGETQYF
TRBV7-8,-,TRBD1,CASSGPGTGGNYGYTF
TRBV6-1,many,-,CASSEWGGNTEAFF
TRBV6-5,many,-,CASSYGGWNTEAFF
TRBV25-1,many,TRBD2,CASSEPSGSSYEQYF
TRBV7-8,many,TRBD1,CASSSRQGVYGYTF
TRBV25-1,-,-,CASVGIGSAGYTF
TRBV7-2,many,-,CASSLRTPYGYTF
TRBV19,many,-,CASSPGGTGETQYF
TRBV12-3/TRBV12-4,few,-,CASSLRSGLGNSNQPQHF
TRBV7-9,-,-,CASSPDGVAFF
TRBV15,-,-,CATSPSEGVGQPQHF
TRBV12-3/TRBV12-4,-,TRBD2,CASSPPGLAERMKETQYF
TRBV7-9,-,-,CASSLHQGFQETQYF
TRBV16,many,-,CASSPTTGFYSNQPQHF
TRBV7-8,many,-,CASSRSLFEQYF
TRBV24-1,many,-,CATSDPSRASYEQYF
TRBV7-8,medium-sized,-,CASSLGAGQSYEQYF
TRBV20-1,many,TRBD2,CSASGTSFTEQYF
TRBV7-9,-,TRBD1,CASGHPTGGPGANVLTF
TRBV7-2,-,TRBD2,CASSFSSGRGQETQYF
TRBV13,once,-,CASSLGSGRALAF
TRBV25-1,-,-,CASLIAVGGYTF
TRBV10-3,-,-,CAISGRGWRGNTIYF
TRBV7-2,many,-,CASTPLRDTQYF
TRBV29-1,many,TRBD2,CSGEAGTSRNTGELFF
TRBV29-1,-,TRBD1,CSAPFGAGGGYGYTF
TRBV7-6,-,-,CASSLGLADYTF
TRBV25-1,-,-,CACSARRTVNYGYTF
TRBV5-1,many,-,CASSPVGETQYF
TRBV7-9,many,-,CASTPQGERGYTF
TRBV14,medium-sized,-,CASSQREDTAIRPLHF
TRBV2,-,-,CASSFYICSAKLVGDEQYF
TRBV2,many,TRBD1,CASRRDSQGEAFF
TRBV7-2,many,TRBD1,CASSLERGRLETQYF
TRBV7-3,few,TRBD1,CASSSDRGSYEQYF
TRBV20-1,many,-,CSARVPGNTIYF
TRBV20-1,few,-,CSAKQGYSPLHF
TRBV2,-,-,CASTSFAETQYF
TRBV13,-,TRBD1,CASSLGQGDAETQYF
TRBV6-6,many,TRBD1,CASSPAGDRHYYGYTF
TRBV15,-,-,CATSRPSRSNEKLFF
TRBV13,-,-,CASSALDGFQETQYF
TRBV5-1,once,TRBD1,CASSLPTGGSASYEQYF
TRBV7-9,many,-,CASSSQNTEAFF
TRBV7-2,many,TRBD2,CASSLSPSGGQETQYF
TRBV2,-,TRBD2,CASSGGGGRGADTQYF